This T cell receptor (beta chain) came from a study of CD8 T cells in ankylosing spondylitis. Whole-study findings and limits: A TCR beta motif of under ten highly homologous variants appeared characteristic of ankylosing spondylitis blood. Matched ankylosing spondylitis synovial fluid reportedly contained a significantly enriched population of disease-linked clones. Some of the motif variants had earlier been found in reactive arthritis patients' fluid and blood.

For TCR beta, libraries came from quantitative 5'-RACE with molecular barcodes. TCRdb recomputed calls from the 5' RACE reads with MiXCR, one row per CDR3 protein. The table shows around 540,000 distinct CDR3 sequences, with roughly 13% occurring only once. From germline, CDR1 is DFQATT and CDR2 SNEGSKA (reference sequence). Between the trimmed V and J ends, which lost 1 base and 2 bases, there was a span of 9 bases. CDR3 length: 14 amino acids. In regard to this clonotype: Its specificity is unknown.

The rearrangement uses TRBV20-1 and TRBJ2-1; D unclear. The sequencing input was blood, either unsorted or a sorted T cell fraction (not recorded which). This receptor was taken from a male donor with ankylosing spondylitis. The DNA for the CDR3 is TGCAGTGCTAGAGGCCATTCTACCTACAATGAGCAGTTCTTC. It encodes CSARGHSTYNEQFF.